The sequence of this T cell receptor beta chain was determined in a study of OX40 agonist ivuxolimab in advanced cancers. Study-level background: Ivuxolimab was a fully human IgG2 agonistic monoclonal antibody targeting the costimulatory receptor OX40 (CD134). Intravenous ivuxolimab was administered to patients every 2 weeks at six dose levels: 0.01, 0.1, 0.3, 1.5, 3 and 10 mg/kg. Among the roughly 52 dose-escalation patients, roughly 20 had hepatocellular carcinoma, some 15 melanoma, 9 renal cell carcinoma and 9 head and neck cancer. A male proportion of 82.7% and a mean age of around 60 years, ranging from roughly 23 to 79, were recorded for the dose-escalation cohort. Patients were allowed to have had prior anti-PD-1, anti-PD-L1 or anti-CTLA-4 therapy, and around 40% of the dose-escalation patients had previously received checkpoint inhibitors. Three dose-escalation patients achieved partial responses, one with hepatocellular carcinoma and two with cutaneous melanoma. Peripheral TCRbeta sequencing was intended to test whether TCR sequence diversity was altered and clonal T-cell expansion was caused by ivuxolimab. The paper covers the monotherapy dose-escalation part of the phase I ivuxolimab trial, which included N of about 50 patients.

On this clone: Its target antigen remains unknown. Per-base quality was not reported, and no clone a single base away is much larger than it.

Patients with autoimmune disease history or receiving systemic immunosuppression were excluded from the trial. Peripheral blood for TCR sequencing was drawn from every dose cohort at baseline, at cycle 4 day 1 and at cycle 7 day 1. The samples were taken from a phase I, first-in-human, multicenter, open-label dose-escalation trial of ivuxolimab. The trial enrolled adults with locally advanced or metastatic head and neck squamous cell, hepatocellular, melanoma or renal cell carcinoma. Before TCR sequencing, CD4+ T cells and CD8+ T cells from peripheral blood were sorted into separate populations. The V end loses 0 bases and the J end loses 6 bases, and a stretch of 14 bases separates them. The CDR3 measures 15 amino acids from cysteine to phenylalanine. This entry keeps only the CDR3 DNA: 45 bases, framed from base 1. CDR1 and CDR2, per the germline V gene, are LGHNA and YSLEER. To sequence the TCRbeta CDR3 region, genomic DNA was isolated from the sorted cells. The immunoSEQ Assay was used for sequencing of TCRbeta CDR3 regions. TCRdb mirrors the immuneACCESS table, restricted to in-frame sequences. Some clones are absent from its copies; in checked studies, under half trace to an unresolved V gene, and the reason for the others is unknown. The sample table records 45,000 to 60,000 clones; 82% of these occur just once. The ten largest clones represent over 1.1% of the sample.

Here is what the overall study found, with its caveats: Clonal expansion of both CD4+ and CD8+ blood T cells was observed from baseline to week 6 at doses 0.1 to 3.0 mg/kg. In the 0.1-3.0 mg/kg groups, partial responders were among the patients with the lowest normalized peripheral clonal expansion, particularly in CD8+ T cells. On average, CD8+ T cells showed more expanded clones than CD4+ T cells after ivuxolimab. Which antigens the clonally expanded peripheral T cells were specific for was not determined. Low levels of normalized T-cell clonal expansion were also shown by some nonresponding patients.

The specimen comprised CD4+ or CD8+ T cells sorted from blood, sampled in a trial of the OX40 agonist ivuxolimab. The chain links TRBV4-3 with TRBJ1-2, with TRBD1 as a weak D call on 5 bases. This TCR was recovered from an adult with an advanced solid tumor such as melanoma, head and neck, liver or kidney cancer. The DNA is TGCGCCAGCAGCCAAGATTGGGGGGGAGACAATGGCTACACCTTC. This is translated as CASSQDWGGDNGYTF.